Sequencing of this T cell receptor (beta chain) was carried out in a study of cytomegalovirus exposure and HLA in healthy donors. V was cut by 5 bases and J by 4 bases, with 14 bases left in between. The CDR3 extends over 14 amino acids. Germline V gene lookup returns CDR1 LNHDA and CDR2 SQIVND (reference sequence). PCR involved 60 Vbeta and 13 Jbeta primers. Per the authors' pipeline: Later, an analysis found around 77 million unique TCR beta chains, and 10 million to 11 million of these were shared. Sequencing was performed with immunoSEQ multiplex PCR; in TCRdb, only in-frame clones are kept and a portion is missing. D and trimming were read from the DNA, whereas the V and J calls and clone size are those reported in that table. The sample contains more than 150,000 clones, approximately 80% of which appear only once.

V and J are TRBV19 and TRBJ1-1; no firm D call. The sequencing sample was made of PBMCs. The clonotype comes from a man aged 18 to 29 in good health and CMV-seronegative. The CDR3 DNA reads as TGTGCCAGTAGTCGACGGGGAGGCGGCACTGAAGCTTTCTTT. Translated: CASSRRGGGTEAFF.